Shown below are 2 T cell receptor beta chains from a single sample sequenced in a study of human T cells and chemical hapten exposure. A single record per CDR3 protein comes from TCRdb applying MiXCR to the RACE reads. The sample has some 330,000 distinct CDR3 sequences, around 5.5% seen once; the top ten hold about 8.7%. Time point given: pre-sensitization, week 0. Treatment specified: therapeutic diphenylcyclopropenone sensitization with weekly scalp DPC. The starting material was whole blood, obtained in connection with sensitization to the hapten diphenylcyclopropenone (DPC). These receptors were taken from a woman under 30 with alopecia areata. Some clones in this sample may be carry-over from other donors' samples.

This clonotype was seen a few times. CDR3 sequence reads: CASSYSGGGNSPLHF. For the CDR3, the DNA is TGTGCCAGCAGTTACTCAGGGGGCGGAAATTCACCCCTCCACTTT. This chain links TRBV6-5 with TRBJ1-6; 7 bases are shared with TRBD1. CDR1 is MNHEY and CDR2 is SVGAGI in the germline V gene. CDR3 length: 15 residues. J lost 7 bases, V lost 0 bases, and 3 bases had no gene match.

CDR3 nucleotide sequence: TGTGCCAGCAGCCTAGGACAGGGAAGGCGGGGAGATACGCAGTATTTT. It translates to CASSLGQGRRGDTQYF. The V gene is TRBV11-2, the J gene TRBJ2-3, with TRBD1 matching 8 bases. The germline V gene has CDR1 SGHAT and CDR2 FQNNGV. After removal of 5 bases from V and 5 bases from J, the junction contained 12 bases not matched to a gene. The CDR3 spans 16 residues.